A selection of T cell receptor beta chains follows, all from one sample in a study of identical twins. MiXCR, applied by TCRdb to the 5' RACE reads, yields one record per CDR3 protein. The sample carries some 900,000 distinct CDR3 sequences, approximately 13% recorded once. A further study also used this sample, focusing on yellow fever vaccine responses in identical twins.

Specimen: PBMCs. Source of these receptors: a woman aged 18-30 years in good health. The CDR3 runs from the conserved cysteine through the conserved F or W. The D gene is left open where the match is weak. Only part of the rows carry a size: once, few, many, or a class if the clone is expanded.

CDR3 DNA: TGTGCCAGCAGTCCTACGGTTGTGGGGGCTGAAGCTTTCTTT
CDR3 protein: CASSPTVVGAEAFF
V gene: TRBV28
D gene: -
clone size: -
J gene: TRBJ1-1

CDR3 DNA: TGCGCCAGCAGCTTTAGCGGTCGTGGGACAGATACGCAGTATTTT
CDR3 protein: CASSFSGRGTDTQYF
V gene: TRBV5-1
D gene: -
clone size: many
J gene: TRBJ2-3

CDR3 DNA: TGTGCCAGCAATAGAGCGGGGGGCCCAGATACGCAGTATTTT
CDR3 protein: CASNRAGGPDTQYF
V gene: TRBV2
D gene: TRBD2
clone size: -
J gene: TRBJ2-3

CDR3 DNA: TGTGCCATCACCGGCAGGGAGACCACCGGGGAGCTGTTTTTT
CDR3 protein: CAITGRETTGELFF
V gene: TRBV10-3
D gene: -
clone size: many
J gene: TRBJ2-2

CDR3 DNA: TGTGCCAGCAGCTTAATCTCAGGACAGATAAGACAAGAGACCCAGTACTTC
CDR3 protein: CASSLISGQIRQETQYF
V gene: TRBV11-2
D gene: -
clone size: -
J gene: TRBJ2-5

CDR3 DNA: TGTGCCAGCAGCTTAGTCCGCCTAGCGGGAGGGAACAATGAGCAGTTCTTC
CDR3 protein: CASSLVRLAGGNNEQFF
V gene: TRBV11-1
D gene: TRBD2
clone size: many
J gene: TRBJ2-1

CDR3 DNA: TGTGCCAGCAGCTTTTGGCCAGGGGATAATTCACCCCTCCACTTT
CDR3 protein: CASSFWPGDNSPLHF
V gene: TRBV7-4
D gene: -
clone size: few
J gene: TRBJ1-6

CDR3 DNA: TGTGCCAGCAGCTTTTTGCGGCTTTGGACATATTCCTTCTATGGCTACACCTTC
CDR3 protein: CASSFLRLWTYSFYGYTF
V gene: TRBV11-2
D gene: -
clone size: -
J gene: TRBJ1-2

CDR3 DNA: TGTGCCAGCAGCCAAGATCGACTAGCGGGGAGCAATGAGCAGTTCTTC
CDR3 protein: CASSQDRLAGSNEQFF
V gene: TRBV4-2
D gene: TRBD2
clone size: many
J gene: TRBJ2-1

CDR3 DNA: TGTGCCAGCAGTTCGACTGGGGGCCCCGGGTGGTCACCCCTCCACTTT
CDR3 protein: CASSSTGGPGWSPLHF
V gene: TRBV28
D gene: -
clone size: -
J gene: TRBJ1-6

CDR3 DNA: TGTGCCATCGGGACAGGGGATGAAAAACTGTTTTTT
CDR3 protein: CAIGTGDEKLFF
V gene: TRBV10-3
D gene: TRBD1
clone size: few
J gene: TRBJ1-4

CDR3 DNA: TGTGCCAGCAGATTAAGGACAGGGGGCGAAAAACTGTTTTTT
CDR3 protein: CASRLRTGGEKLFF
V gene: TRBV6-5
D gene: TRBD1
clone size: -
J gene: TRBJ1-4

CDR3 DNA: TGTGCCAGCAGTTTTCAGGGGGACCAGCCCCAGCATTTT
CDR3 protein: CASSFQGDQPQHF
V gene: TRBV6-5
D gene: TRBD1
clone size: many
J gene: TRBJ1-5

CDR3 DNA: TGTGCCACCCTCTGGGAGACCCAGTACTTC
CDR3 protein: CATLWETQYF
V gene: TRBV28
D gene: -
clone size: many
J gene: TRBJ2-5

CDR3 DNA: TGTGCCGTCACCGGTGGGCGAAACTACGAGCAGTACTTC
CDR3 protein: CAVTGGRNYEQYF
V gene: TRBV10-3
D gene: -
clone size: -
J gene: TRBJ2-7

CDR3 DNA: TGCAGCGTTGTTGGGGACCCCTACGAGCAGTACTTC
CDR3 protein: CSVVGDPYEQYF
V gene: TRBV29-1
D gene: -
clone size: -
J gene: TRBJ2-7

CDR3 DNA: TGTGCCAGCAGTTTAACACCCGGGACAGCCACAAATCAGCCCCAGCATTTT
CDR3 protein: CASSLTPGTATNQPQHF
V gene: TRBV27
D gene: TRBD1
clone size: -
J gene: TRBJ1-5

CDR3 DNA: TGTGCCAGCAGTTTAAACCAGGCAGATACGCAGTATTTT
CDR3 protein: CASSLNQADTQYF
V gene: TRBV27
D gene: -
clone size: -
J gene: TRBJ2-3

CDR3 DNA: TGTGCCAGCAGTTTAAGAGACAGGGACTCCTACGAGCAGTACTTC
CDR3 protein: CASSLRDRDSYEQYF
V gene: TRBV12-3/TRBV12-4
D gene: TRBD1
clone size: many
J gene: TRBJ2-7

CDR3 DNA: TGTGCCAGCAGTAGGGAGTACGGTCTCCCAACGGGCGAGCAGTACTTC
CDR3 protein: CASSREYGLPTGEQYF
V gene: TRBV6-4
D gene: -
clone size: -
J gene: TRBJ2-7

CDR3 DNA: TGTGCCAGCTCACCAATTGTTGGGACAGGGGTCTACGAGCAGTACTTC
CDR3 protein: CASSPIVGTGVYEQYF
V gene: TRBV18
D gene: TRBD1
clone size: -
J gene: TRBJ2-7

CDR3 DNA: TGTGCCAGCAGTTTGACAGGGACGATCTCTGGAAACACCATATATTTT
CDR3 protein: CASSLTGTISGNTIYF
V gene: TRBV27
D gene: TRBD1
clone size: few
J gene: TRBJ1-3

CDR3 DNA: TGTGCCAGCACCGAAGACCCGGGGACAGATCTAGGTGGCTACACCTTC
CDR3 protein: CASTEDPGTDLGGYTF
V gene: TRBV11-3
D gene: TRBD1
clone size: -
J gene: TRBJ1-2

CDR3 DNA: TGTGCTAGTGGTTCGGCAGGGGTCGGCACTGAAGCTTTCTTT
CDR3 protein: CASGSAGVGTEAFF
V gene: TRBV12-5
D gene: -
clone size: -
J gene: TRBJ1-1

CDR3 DNA: TGCGCCAGCAGCCAAGAAGGGGGCTCCCAGCATTTT
CDR3 protein: CASSQEGGSQHF
V gene: TRBV4-1
D gene: TRBD1
clone size: many
J gene: TRBJ1-5

CDR3 DNA: TGCGCCAGCAGCCCCGAGACAGGTAACACTGAAGCTTTCTTT
CDR3 protein: CASSPETGNTEAFF
V gene: TRBV5-1
D gene: -
clone size: -
J gene: TRBJ1-1

CDR3 DNA: TGTGCCAGCTGTCGACTAGCCTACAATGAGCAGTTCTTC
CDR3 protein: CASCRLAYNEQFF
V gene: TRBV7-9
D gene: -
clone size: few
J gene: TRBJ2-1

CDR3 DNA: TGTGCCATCTCACCGCGGGATCAAGAGACCCAGTACTTC
CDR3 protein: CAISPRDQETQYF
V gene: TRBV10-3
D gene: -
clone size: -
J gene: TRBJ2-5

CDR3 DNA: TGCAGTGCTAGTCCTGTGGTCTTCGGTGCCAATGAGCAGTTCTTC
CDR3 protein: CSASPVVFGANEQFF
V gene: TRBV20-1
D gene: -
clone size: many
J gene: TRBJ2-1

CDR3 DNA: TGTGCCAGCAGCTTTAGCGGGGGGAACTACGAGCAGTACTTC
CDR3 protein: CASSFSGGNYEQYF
V gene: TRBV7-8
D gene: TRBD2
clone size: -
J gene: TRBJ2-7

CDR3 DNA: TGCGCCAGCAGCCCCGTTGTGAGAGACGAGCAGTACTTC
CDR3 protein: CASSPVVRDEQYF
V gene: TRBV5-1
D gene: -
clone size: -
J gene: TRBJ2-7

CDR3 DNA: TGTGCCAGCAGCCCGTCGTTAGGAACGAACACCGGGGAGCTGTTTTTT
CDR3 protein: CASSPSLGTNTGELFF
V gene: TRBV7-6
D gene: -
clone size: -
J gene: TRBJ2-2

CDR3 DNA: TGTGCCAGCAAATCTTTGCCTAGCGGGTCTACCTACGAGCAGTACTTC
CDR3 protein: CASKSLPSGSTYEQYF
V gene: TRBV27
D gene: TRBD2
clone size: -
J gene: TRBJ2-7

CDR3 DNA: TGTGCCAGCAGCGTAGTGGGGGCCTCCTACAATGAGCAGTTCTTC
CDR3 protein: CASSVVGASYNEQFF
V gene: TRBV9
D gene: -
clone size: many
J gene: TRBJ2-1

CDR3 DNA: TGCGCCAGCAGCTTGGGGGGACTAGCGTTCGACAATGAGCAGTTCTTC
CDR3 protein: CASSLGGLAFDNEQFF
V gene: TRBV5-1
D gene: TRBD2
clone size: -
J gene: TRBJ2-1

CDR3 DNA: TGTGCCAGCAGCCAAGTGGACAGAAGATACAATGAGCAGTTCTTC
CDR3 protein: CASSQVDRRYNEQFF
V gene: TRBV3-1
D gene: -
clone size: many
J gene: TRBJ2-1

CDR3 DNA: TGCAGTGCCCGTCCGGGACTAGCAAAGTGGGGTGAGCAGTTCTTC
CDR3 protein: CSARPGLAKWGEQFF
V gene: TRBV20-1
D gene: TRBD2
clone size: -
J gene: TRBJ2-1

CDR3 DNA: TGCGCCAGCAGCCCAATCACCGGGACAGATTTTTTCCCCTACGAGCAGTACTTC
CDR3 protein: CASSPITGTDFFPYEQYF
V gene: TRBV5-1
D gene: TRBD1
clone size: few
J gene: TRBJ2-7

CDR3 DNA: TGTGCCAGCAGTTACGCGTCCGGGACTTTTAATTCACCCCTCCACTTT
CDR3 protein: CASSYASGTFNSPLHF
V gene: TRBV6-5
D gene: -
clone size: -
J gene: TRBJ1-6

CDR3 DNA: TGTGCCAGCAGAGGAAGCGGGAGCGGCACAGATACGCAGTATTTT
CDR3 protein: CASRGSGSGTDTQYF
V gene: TRBV5-6
D gene: TRBD2
clone size: few
J gene: TRBJ2-3

CDR3 DNA: TGTGCCAGCAGCCCGGACTGGGGATCCACAGATACGCAGTATTTT
CDR3 protein: CASSPDWGSTDTQYF
V gene: TRBV3-1
D gene: -
clone size: -
J gene: TRBJ2-3

CDR3 DNA: TGCAGTGCTTTCAGGGAAGCTTGGCTCGCAGAGACCCAGTACTTC
CDR3 protein: CSAFREAWLAETQYF
V gene: TRBV20-1
D gene: -
clone size: few
J gene: TRBJ2-5

CDR3 DNA: TGCGCCAGCAACCTAGGGGATTTCCGTGAAAAACTGTTTTTT
CDR3 protein: CASNLGDFREKLFF
V gene: TRBV5-1
D gene: -
clone size: -
J gene: TRBJ1-4

CDR3 DNA: TGTGCCAGCAGTTACTCGACGCCCGAAGTTCACAGCTCTGGAAACACCATATATTTT
CDR3 protein: CASSYSTPEVHSSGNTIYF
V gene: TRBV6-5
D gene: -
clone size: -
J gene: TRBJ1-3

CDR3 DNA: TGCGCCAGCAGCCAGACGGGTGGAGGAAACACCATATATTTT
CDR3 protein: CASSQTGGGNTIYF
V gene: TRBV4-1
D gene: -
clone size: many
J gene: TRBJ1-3

CDR3 DNA: TGTGCCAGCAGTTCCGAAGGAGTGAACACTGAAGCTTTCTTT
CDR3 protein: CASSSEGVNTEAFF
V gene: TRBV6-5
D gene: -
clone size: -
J gene: TRBJ1-1

CDR3 DNA: TGTGCCACCAGTGATTTTGTTGACGGGAGGGCCTTCAATGAGCAGTTCTTC
CDR3 protein: CATSDFVDGRAFNEQFF
V gene: TRBV24-1
D gene: TRBD2
clone size: -
J gene: TRBJ2-1

CDR3 DNA: TGTGCCAGCAGACTCAGGGGGCGAAACACTGAAGCTTTCTTT
CDR3 protein: CASRLRGRNTEAFF
V gene: TRBV6-1
D gene: TRBD1
clone size: few
J gene: TRBJ1-1

CDR3 DNA: TGTGCCAGCACTCCGGTGGGGCGCGGGGGGCCCCTATACAATGAGCAGTTCTTC
CDR3 protein: CASTPVGRGGPLYNEQFF
V gene: TRBV12-3/TRBV12-4
D gene: TRBD2
clone size: few
J gene: TRBJ2-1

CDR3 DNA: TGCGCCACCTTGAACGACTCCGATCGGGGTACCACTTTAGCCAAAAACATTCAGTACTTC
CDR3 protein: CATLNDSDRGTTLAKNIQYF
V gene: TRBV10-2
D gene: -
clone size: few
J gene: TRBJ2-4

CDR3 DNA: TGCGCCAGCAGCTTGGACGTTTCCTACAATGAGCAGTTCTTC
CDR3 protein: CASSLDVSYNEQFF
V gene: TRBV5-1
D gene: -
clone size: -
J gene: TRBJ2-1

CDR3 DNA: TGTGCCAGCAGCGTATACGCCACACTGAACACCGGGGAGCTGTTTTTT
CDR3 protein: CASSVYATLNTGELFF
V gene: TRBV9
D gene: -
clone size: -
J gene: TRBJ2-2

CDR3 DNA: TGTGCCAGCAGGTTGACAGAAGCGAACACCGGGGAGCTGTTTTTT
CDR3 protein: CASRLTEANTGELFF
V gene: TRBV2
D gene: -
clone size: few
J gene: TRBJ2-2